The 16 T cell receptor beta chains below come from one sample, sequenced in a study of CD8 T cells in ankylosing spondylitis. TCRdb re-called the 5' RACE reads with MiXCR, one entry per CDR3 protein. Of approximately 340,000 distinct CDR3 sequences listed, roughly 14% are singletons. Sequenced: blood, either unsorted or a sorted T cell fraction (not recorded which). The receptors were gathered from a male donor with ankylosing spondylitis or in good health (not recorded which).

V usage is TRBV30 and J usage is TRBJ2-3, with D possibly being TRBD2 (5 bases). The V gene lost 3 bases and the J gene lost 4 bases, with 20 bases spanning the gap. CDR3 length equals 16 residues. Germline V gives CDR1 GTSNPN, CDR2 SVGIG (reference sequence). CDR3 residues: CAWSLPGRGFADTQYF. CDR3 sequence (DNA): TGTGCCTGGAGCCTTCCCGGACGGGGTTTCGCAGATACGCAGTATTTT.

Only a few counts were recorded for this clonotype. V is TRBV27 and J is TRBJ2-3; 9 bases agree with TRBD2. Trimming took 3 bases from V and 4 from J; bases not matched to a gene: 2. This CDR3 is 14 amino acids long. The germline V gene has CDR1 MNHEY and CDR2 SMNVEV (reference sequence). CDR3 loop: CASSLASGADTQYF. The DNA for the CDR3 is TGTGCCAGCAGTTTGGCTAGCGGGGCAGATACGCAGTATTTT.

This clonotype has just a few counts. The rearrangement joins TRBV11-2 to TRBJ1-1; 7 bases are shared with TRBD1. Trimming at V came to 5 bases and at J to 3 bases, leaving 9 bases not matched to a gene. Per germline, CDR1 SGHAT and CDR2 FQNNGV. The length of the CDR3 is 15 residues. CDR3: CASSPPSRGDTEAFF. CDR3 bases: TGTGCCAGCAGCCCGCCTTCCAGGGGGGACACTGAAGCTTTCTTT.

This chain joins TRBV12-3 or TRBV12-4 and TRBJ2-1; D is ambiguous. The CDR3 covers 16 residues. Between the trimmed V and J ends, which lost 7 bases and 4 bases, there was a span of 20 bases. The DNA for the CDR3 is TGTGCCAGCACTCTACCCCAGGCTAGTGGATACAATGAGCAGTTCTTC. Translating it yields CASTLPQASGYNEQFF.

The genes are TRBV10-3 and TRBJ2-3; 9 nucleotides agree with TRBD1. Per germline, CDR1 ENHRY and CDR2 SYGVKD. With V trimmed by 6 bases and J by 1 base, 2 bases remained unmatched. This CDR3 spans 14 amino acids. The CDR3 bases are TGTGCCATCAGGAGGACAGGGGGCACAGATACGCAGTATTTT. This codes for CAIRRTGGTDTQYF.

The chain uses TRBV20-1 and TRBJ2-7, with D perhaps assigned TRBD1 or TRBD2 (6 bases each). CDR1 is DFQATT and CDR2 is SNEGSKA in the germline V gene (reference sequence). The CDR3 contains 13 residues. Trimming stripped 6 bases from V and 6 bases from J, with 18 bases between. The CDR3: CSARRRGWGEQYF. CDR3 coding DNA: TGCAGTGCCCGAAGGAGGGGGTGGGGCGAGCAGTACTTC.

This clonotype was observed at least ten times. The rearrangement links TRBV12-3 or TRBV12-4 to TRBJ2-6; 7 bases are shared with TRBD1. The CDR3 totals 17 residues. The junction had 7 bases not matched to a gene; V was cut back by 2 bases and J by 3 bases. The CDR3 sequence: CASSLSAWTGGANVLTF. CDR3 nucleotide sequence: TGTGCCAGCAGTTTATCCGCATGGACAGGTGGGGCCAACGTCCTGACTTTC.

In its sample, this clonotype was seen a few times. The V call is TRBV3-1, the J call TRBJ1-1; D gene ambiguous. Trimming removed 1 base at V and 4 bases at J, with 13 bases between. Germline values: CDR1 LGHDT, CDR2 YNNKEL (reference sequence). CDR3 length: 15 amino acids. CDR3 residues: CASSQVWDLSTEAFF. DNA of the CDR3: TGTGCCAGCAGCCAAGTGTGGGATTTGAGCACTGAAGCTTTCTTT.

This clonotype was seen ten or more times. V is TRBV5-1 and J is TRBJ1-2; tentatively, D is TRBD1 (5 bases). Germline CDR1 reads SGHRS; CDR2 reads YFSETQ. V dropped 3 bases and J dropped 6 bases, with 15 bases sitting between them. There are 14 residues in the CDR3. The CDR3: CASSSQGESHGYTF. The CDR3 DNA reads TGCGCCAGCAGCTCCCAAGGGGAAAGCCATGGCTACACCTTC.

This clonotype occurred a few times. The chain carries TRBV9 and TRBJ1-2; TRBD1 is a possible D gene (5 bases). Germline V CDR1 and CDR2: SGDLS, YYNGEE. CDR3 length: 15 amino acids. Trimming took 4 bases from V and 4 from J, leaving 17 bases between them. CDR3 nucleotides: TGTGCCAGCAGCCTAACTAGGACACTCGGCTATGGCTACACCTTC. Amino acid sequence: CASSLTRTLGYGYTF.

DNA of the CDR3: TGCGCCAGTAATCGGGGGGTGAGCACAGATACGCAGTATTTT. Translating it yields CASNRGVSTDTQYF. The chain has TRBV5-1 and TRBJ2-3; TRBD2 matches 7 bases. There are 14 residues in the CDR3. The trim removed 8 bases at V and 0 bases at J, leaving 6 bases unmatched. CDR1 is SGHRS and CDR2 is YFSETQ in the germline V gene.

The chain is built from TRBV6-5 and TRBJ2-7; D might be TRBD2 (5 bases). CDR1 is MNHEY and CDR2 is SVGAGI in the germline V gene. CDR3 size: 14 residues. Trimming cost V 2 bases and J 1 base, with 9 bases left between them. The DNA for the CDR3 is TGTGCCAGCAGTTACCTCGGGGATTCCTACGAGCAGTACTTC. This encodes CASSYLGDSYEQYF.

This clonotype occurred many times. The chain carries TRBV29-1 and TRBJ1-5; D is perhaps TRBD1 (5 bases). Germline CDR1 is SQVTM and CDR2 is ANQGSEA. The CDR3 consists of 14 residues. The V and J ends lost 4 bases and 0 bases respectively, with 10 bases between them. The CDR3 sequence: CSVGEGASNQPQHF. In DNA, the CDR3 is TGCAGCGTTGGCGAAGGGGCTAGCAATCAGCCCCAGCATTTT.

This sequence joins TRBV20-1 and TRBJ2-1; no clear D gene. Trimming pared 0 bases from V and 0 bases from J, leaving 9 bases between. CDR3 length: 15 residues. The V gene's germline CDR1 is DFQATT and CDR2 SNEGSKA (reference sequence). The CDR3 loop reads CSARDRLRSYNEQFF. Here the CDR3 DNA reads TGCAGTGCTAGAGATCGGCTTCGCTCCTACAATGAGCAGTTCTTC.

This chain uses TRBV13 with TRBJ1-1; no clear D. Germline CDR1 is PRHDT and CDR2 is FYEKMQ (reference sequence). The V and J ends lost 3 bases and 7 bases respectively, with 18 bases between them. This CDR3 region has 15 residues. The CDR3 coding sequence is TGTGCCAGCAGCTTTGGGTTACGGGTTGACGGTGAAGCTTTCTTT. Translation gives CASSFGLRVDGEAFF.

The chain uses TRBV4-1 and TRBJ2-5; 8 bases map to TRBD2. In germline, CDR1 is MGHRA, CDR2 YSYEKL. Trimming cost V 0 bases and J 9 bases; bases outside gene matches: 15. This CDR3 is built from 17 residues. In DNA, the CDR3 is TGCGCCAGCAGCCAAGATCATGTACGGGAGGGTTGGGAGTCCCAGTACTTC. Residues: CASSQDHVREGWESQYF.